A selection of T cell receptor beta chains follows, all from one sample in a study of metastatic and nonmetastatic thyroid tumors. MiXCR re-clonotyped the PCR reads for TCRdb. The table includes more than 10,000 clones, about 34% detected once. Input material: tumor tissue. These TCRs come from a male donor with papillary thyroid cancer or a benign thyroid nodule (not recorded which). Some clones in this sample may be carry-over from other donors' samples. CDR3s include the opening cysteine and the closing phenylalanine or tryptophan. D genes are given only for firm matches. The size of a clone is reported for some rows only, either as once, few or many, or as a class for expanded clones.

J gene: TRBJ2-1
D gene: NA
V gene: TRBV27
clone size: medium-sized
CDR3 DNA: TGTGCCAGCAGTCTGGGACTTACGAATGAGCAGTTCTTC
CDR3 protein: CASSLGLTNEQFF

J gene: TRBJ2-4
D gene: TRBD2
V gene: TRBV28
clone size: medium-sized
CDR3 DNA: TGTGCCAGCAGTTTGGGGGCGGGAGGGAGGTTCATGGACATTCAGTACTTC
CDR3 protein: CASSLGAGGRFMDIQYF

J gene: TRBJ2-7
D gene: NA
V gene: TRBV20-1
clone size: NA
CDR3 DNA: TGCAGTGCTACCACGGACAGTCCCTACGAGCAGTACTTC
CDR3 protein: CSATTDSPYEQYF

J gene: TRBJ2-6
D gene: NA
V gene: TRBV5-1
clone size: medium-sized
CDR3 DNA: TGCGCCAGCCCCAGGGACATAACCACTGGGGCCAACGTCCTGACTTTC
CDR3 protein: CASPRDITTGANVLTF

J gene: TRBJ2-1
D gene: NA
V gene: TRBV20-1
clone size: NA
CDR3 DNA: TGCAGTGCCAAAGGGGACTCCTACTACAATGAGCAGTTCTTC
CDR3 protein: CSAKGDSYYNEQFF

J gene: TRBJ2-3
D gene: NA
V gene: TRBV18
clone size: NA
CDR3 DNA: TGTGCCAGCTCACCTCGGGCGGTAGGCACAGATACGCAGTATTTT
CDR3 protein: CASSPRAVGTDTQYF

J gene: TRBJ2-7
D gene: NA
V gene: TRBV20-1
clone size: few
CDR3 DNA: TGCAGTGCTAGAGACGGGGAGGTCGAGCAGTACTTC
CDR3 protein: CSARDGEVEQYF

J gene: TRBJ1-1
D gene: NA
V gene: TRBV9
clone size: NA
CDR3 DNA: TGTGCCAGCAGCGTAGTTTCCCGGGGGAACACTGAAGCTTTCTTT
CDR3 protein: CASSVVSRGNTEAFF

J gene: TRBJ2-7
D gene: TRBD2
V gene: TRBV6-1
clone size: few
CDR3 DNA: TGTGCCAGCAGTGGTCCCTTAAAAAGCGGGAACTACGAGCAGTACTTC
CDR3 protein: CASSGPLKSGNYEQYF

J gene: TRBJ2-7
D gene: NA
V gene: TRBV7-2
clone size: NA
CDR3 DNA: TGTGCCAGCAGCTTATTAGGGTCGGCCTACGAGCAGTACTTC
CDR3 protein: CASSLLGSAYEQYF

J gene: TRBJ2-5
D gene: NA
V gene: TRBV12-3/TRBV12-4
clone size: few
CDR3 DNA: TGTGCCAGCAGTTTAGCCGGCGGGGGCCTCCAAGAGACCCAGTACTTC
CDR3 protein: CASSLAGGGLQETQYF

J gene: TRBJ2-7
D gene: NA
V gene: TRBV6-1
clone size: NA
CDR3 DNA: TGTGCCAGCAGTGAACCGGGACACCTCATCGAGCAGTACTTC
CDR3 protein: CASSEPGHLIEQYF

J gene: TRBJ1-1
D gene: NA
V gene: TRBV20-1
clone size: NA
CDR3 DNA: TGCAGTGCGGGCGAAGGGGGTAGGACTGAAGCTTTCTTT
CDR3 protein: CSAGEGGRTEAFF

J gene: TRBJ1-2
D gene: NA
V gene: TRBV6-1
clone size: NA
CDR3 DNA: TGTGCCAGCAGTCCGGGACCGAACTATGGCTACACCTTC
CDR3 protein: CASSPGPNYGYTF

J gene: TRBJ1-2
D gene: NA
V gene: TRBV7-3
clone size: NA
CDR3 DNA: TGTGCCAGCAGCCAACGGGAGTATGGCTACACCTTC
CDR3 protein: CASSQREYGYTF

J gene: TRBJ2-2
D gene: TRBD2
V gene: TRBV28
clone size: few
CDR3 DNA: TGTGCCACCTCAGCGGGAGGGACCGGGGAGCTGTTTTTT
CDR3 protein: CATSAGGTGELFF

J gene: TRBJ2-5
D gene: NA
V gene: TRBV9
clone size: many
CDR3 DNA: TGTGCCAGCAGCGCAGGGACTGGAGGTGTGGAGACCCAGTACTTC
CDR3 protein: CASSAGTGGVETQYF

J gene: TRBJ2-1
D gene: NA
V gene: TRBV11-2
clone size: NA
CDR3 DNA: TGTGCCAGCAGCACTAACCTAGATGAGCAGTTCTTC
CDR3 protein: CASSTNLDEQFF

J gene: TRBJ2-3
D gene: TRBD2
V gene: TRBV27
clone size: NA
CDR3 DNA: TGTGCCAGCAGTCCCGAGGGACTAGCGGGAGTATGGGATACGCAGTATTTT
CDR3 protein: CASSPEGLAGVWDTQYF

J gene: TRBJ1-4
D gene: TRBD1
V gene: TRBV9
clone size: NA
CDR3 DNA: TGTGCCAGCAGTGCCGGCCTACAGGGGGCCGAGGAAAAACTGTTTTTT
CDR3 protein: CASSAGLQGAEEKLFF

J gene: TRBJ1-2
D gene: TRBD1
V gene: TRBV4-2
clone size: NA
CDR3 DNA: TGTGCCAGCAGCCAGCCGGGACAGGGGTTCTATGGCTACACCTTC
CDR3 protein: CASSQPGQGFYGYTF

J gene: TRBJ1-2
D gene: TRBD1
V gene: TRBV12-3/TRBV12-4
clone size: few
CDR3 DNA: TGTGCCAGCAGACGGACAGGAGTCTATTGCTACACCTTC
CDR3 protein: CASRRTGVYCYTF

J gene: TRBJ2-5
D gene: NA
V gene: TRBV10-1
clone size: NA
CDR3 DNA: TGCGCCAGCAGTGATGATGAATCGGAGACCCAGTACTTC
CDR3 protein: CASSDDESETQYF

J gene: TRBJ1-4
D gene: NA
V gene: TRBV5-1
clone size: many
CDR3 DNA: TGCGCCAGCAGCCCGACAGGAGCGGGTGAAAAACTGTTTTTT
CDR3 protein: CASSPTGAGEKLFF

J gene: TRBJ1-1
D gene: NA
V gene: TRBV5-1
clone size: NA
CDR3 DNA: TGCGCCAGCAGCTCGGACCCCAAGACTGAAGCTTTCTTT
CDR3 protein: CASSSDPKTEAFF

J gene: TRBJ2-7
D gene: NA
V gene: TRBV11-2
clone size: once
CDR3 DNA: TGTGCCAGCAGCCTGACACAGGTGACCTACGAGCAGTACTTC
CDR3 protein: CASSLTQVTYEQYF

J gene: TRBJ1-1
D gene: NA
V gene: TRBV19
clone size: few
CDR3 DNA: TGTGCCAGTAGTATTGGGCGGAACCGGAACACTGAAGCTTTCTTT
CDR3 protein: CASSIGRNRNTEAFF

J gene: TRBJ2-3
D gene: NA
V gene: TRBV9
clone size: few
CDR3 DNA: TGTGCCAGCAGCGTAGGTCTCGTCGGCTACCACACAGATACGCAGTATTTT
CDR3 protein: CASSVGLVGYHTDTQYF

J gene: TRBJ2-5
D gene: NA
V gene: TRBV27
clone size: few
CDR3 DNA: TGTGCCAGCAGCCTCGGAGGGTCGGCTTTCGAGACCCAGTACTTC
CDR3 protein: CASSLGGSAFETQYF

J gene: TRBJ1-2
D gene: NA
V gene: TRBV5-1
clone size: NA
CDR3 DNA: TGCGCCAGCAGCAACTCCGGGACCCCAGGTGGCTACACCTTC
CDR3 protein: CASSNSGTPGGYTF

J gene: TRBJ1-1
D gene: TRBD1
V gene: TRBV6-1
clone size: few
CDR3 DNA: TGTGCCAGCAACTACGACAGGGCGTGGAACACTGAAGCTTTCTTT
CDR3 protein: CASNYDRAWNTEAFF

J gene: TRBJ2-7
D gene: TRBD2
V gene: TRBV20-1
clone size: few
CDR3 DNA: TGCAGTGCTAGAGAGTGGCGGGGGGGCTCCTACGAGCAGTACTTC
CDR3 protein: CSAREWRGGSYEQYF

J gene: TRBJ1-1
D gene: NA
V gene: TRBV6-1
clone size: few
CDR3 DNA: TGTGCCAGCAGTTCCAACCCGGCCCACGCGAACACTGAAGCTTTCTTT
CDR3 protein: CASSSNPAHANTEAFF

J gene: TRBJ1-1
D gene: NA
V gene: TRBV5-1
clone size: NA
CDR3 DNA: TGCGCCAGCAGCCTTGGGGGACGGAGTAACACTGAAGCTTTCTTT
CDR3 protein: CASSLGGRSNTEAFF

J gene: TRBJ1-2
D gene: TRBD1
V gene: TRBV12-3/TRBV12-4
clone size: few
CDR3 DNA: TGTGCCAGCAGTTTAGGGACAGGGGGGAGCTACACCTTC
CDR3 protein: CASSLGTGGSYTF

J gene: TRBJ1-5
D gene: NA
V gene: TRBV27
clone size: medium-sized
CDR3 DNA: TGTGCCAGCAGTTTGGTTGCGGGGACTCAGCCCCAGCATTTT
CDR3 protein: CASSLVAGTQPQHF

J gene: TRBJ2-5
D gene: NA
V gene: TRBV30
clone size: NA
CDR3 DNA: TGTGCCTGGAGTTTGACTAGAAAAGAGACCCAGTACTTC
CDR3 protein: CAWSLTRKETQYF

J gene: TRBJ2-2
D gene: NA
V gene: TRBV19
clone size: NA
CDR3 DNA: TGTGCCAGTATGAAGATGGGGTTCGGATCCGGGGAGCTGTTTTTT
CDR3 protein: CASMKMGFGSGELFF

J gene: TRBJ2-1
D gene: TRBD2
V gene: TRBV19
clone size: few
CDR3 DNA: TGTGCCAGTAGAAAAACTAGCGGATCCTACAATGAGCAGTTCTTC
CDR3 protein: CASRKTSGSYNEQFF

J gene: TRBJ2-5
D gene: TRBD1
V gene: TRBV2
clone size: NA
CDR3 DNA: TGTGCCAGCAGTCGACAGGGAGAGACCCAGTACTTC
CDR3 protein: CASSRQGETQYF

J gene: TRBJ1-3
D gene: NA
V gene: TRBV20-1
clone size: NA
CDR3 DNA: TGCAGTGCTAGCTCAGATCTGGGAAACACCATATATTTT
CDR3 protein: CSASSDLGNTIYF

J gene: TRBJ2-7
D gene: TRBD1
V gene: TRBV28
clone size: few
CDR3 DNA: TGTGCCAGCAGTCCCTATGGTGGACAGGGGTACGAGCAGTACTTC
CDR3 protein: CASSPYGGQGYEQYF

J gene: TRBJ2-7
D gene: TRBD1
V gene: TRBV6-5
clone size: few
CDR3 DNA: TGTGCCAGCAGTTACTCTGGCGAGAGACAGGGGGGCTACGAGCAGTACTTC
CDR3 protein: CASSYSGERQGGYEQYF

J gene: TRBJ2-7
D gene: NA
V gene: TRBV5-1
clone size: NA
CDR3 DNA: TGCGCCAGCAGCTTGGGGACTTACGAGCAGTACTTC
CDR3 protein: CASSLGTYEQYF

J gene: TRBJ2-2
D gene: TRBD2
V gene: TRBV11-1
clone size: NA
CDR3 DNA: TGTGCCAGCAGCTTCACTAGCGGGGGGTCCACCGGGGAGCTGTTTTTT
CDR3 protein: CASSFTSGGSTGELFF

J gene: TRBJ2-7
D gene: NA
V gene: TRBV11-2
clone size: medium-sized
CDR3 DNA: TGTGCCAGCAGCTCACTCCATGGGGGCGAGCAGTACTTC
CDR3 protein: CASSSLHGGEQYF

J gene: TRBJ1-2
D gene: NA
V gene: TRBV7-9
clone size: NA
CDR3 DNA: TGTGCCAGCAGCTTAGCGGGTTACGGCTACACCTTC
CDR3 protein: CASSLAGYGYTF

J gene: TRBJ1-4
D gene: TRBD1
V gene: TRBV9
clone size: few
CDR3 DNA: TGTGCCAGCAGCGGCCAGCAGGGACAGGGTAATGAAAAACTGTTTTTT
CDR3 protein: CASSGQQGQGNEKLFF

J gene: TRBJ2-3
D gene: NA
V gene: TRBV9
clone size: many
CDR3 DNA: TGTGCCAGCAGCGATTACAGGAAGAGCACAGATACGCAGTATTTT
CDR3 protein: CASSDYRKSTDTQYF

J gene: TRBJ2-1
D gene: TRBD1
V gene: TRBV7-3
clone size: NA
CDR3 DNA: TGTGCCAGCAGCTTGAACAGGGGTGAGCAGTTCTTC
CDR3 protein: CASSLNRGEQFF

J gene: TRBJ2-1
D gene: NA
V gene: TRBV27
clone size: NA
CDR3 DNA: TGTGCCACCATGGGGGTCCTAATCAATGAGCAGTTCTTC
CDR3 protein: CATMGVLINEQFF

J gene: TRBJ1-2
D gene: NA
V gene: TRBV6-1
clone size: NA
CDR3 DNA: TGTGCCAGCAGTGAGCGGCAGGCGGGGGGCTATGGCTACACCTTC
CDR3 protein: CASSERQAGGYGYTF

J gene: TRBJ2-1
D gene: NA
V gene: TRBV10-1
clone size: few
CDR3 DNA: TGCGCCAGCAGTGAATCCCACTCCTACAATGAGCAGTTCTTC
CDR3 protein: CASSESHSYNEQFF

J gene: TRBJ2-7
D gene: NA
V gene: TRBV19
clone size: few
CDR3 DNA: TGTGCCAGTAGTCCCCGGACCTCTTTCGTGAGGGAGCAGTACTTC
CDR3 protein: CASSPRTSFVREQYF

J gene: TRBJ2-2
D gene: NA
V gene: TRBV11-2
clone size: NA
CDR3 DNA: TGTGCCAGCAGCTTCAGGGGGGAGCTGTTTTTT
CDR3 protein: CASSFRGELFF

J gene: TRBJ2-7
D gene: TRBD1
V gene: TRBV19
clone size: NA
CDR3 DNA: TGTGCCAGTAGTAGAAAGACAGGGGTTCCCTACGAGCAGTACTTC
CDR3 protein: CASSRKTGVPYEQYF

J gene: TRBJ2-7
D gene: NA
V gene: TRBV20-1
clone size: NA
CDR3 DNA: TGCAGTGCTAGAGATGGCCGGGACACTACCTACGAGCAGTACTTC
CDR3 protein: CSARDGRDTTYEQYF

J gene: TRBJ2-7
D gene: NA
V gene: TRBV2
clone size: NA
CDR3 DNA: TGTGCCAGCAGGCTTGCGCGGGAAGACTACGAGCAGTACTTC
CDR3 protein: CASRLAREDYEQYF

J gene: TRBJ1-4
D gene: TRBD1
V gene: TRBV5-1
clone size: few
CDR3 DNA: TGCGCCAGCAGAGACGACAGGGGCACAGGTGAAAAACTGTTTTTT
CDR3 protein: CASRDDRGTGEKLFF

J gene: TRBJ2-5
D gene: NA
V gene: TRBV20-1
clone size: medium-sized
CDR3 DNA: TGCAGTGCTAGAGTAAGGGGTGGGATCCAAGAGACCCAGTACTTC
CDR3 protein: CSARVRGGIQETQYF